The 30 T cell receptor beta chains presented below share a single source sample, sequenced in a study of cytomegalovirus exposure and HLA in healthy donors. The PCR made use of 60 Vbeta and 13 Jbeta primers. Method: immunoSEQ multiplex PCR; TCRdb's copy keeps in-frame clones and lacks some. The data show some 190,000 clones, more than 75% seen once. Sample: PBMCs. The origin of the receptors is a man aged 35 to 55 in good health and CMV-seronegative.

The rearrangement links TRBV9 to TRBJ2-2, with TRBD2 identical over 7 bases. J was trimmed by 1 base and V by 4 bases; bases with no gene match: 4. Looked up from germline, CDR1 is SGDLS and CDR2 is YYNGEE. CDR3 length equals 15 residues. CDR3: CASSPWGGNTGELFF. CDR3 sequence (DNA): TGTGCCAGCAGCCCGTGGGGGGGGAACACCGGGGAGCTGTTTTTT. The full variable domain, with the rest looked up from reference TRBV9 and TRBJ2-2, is DSGVTQTPKHLITATGQRVTLRCSPRSGDLSVYWYQQSLDQGLQFLIQYYNGEERAKGNILERFSAQQFPDLHSELNLSSLELGDSALYFCASSPWGGNTGELFFGEGSRLTVL.

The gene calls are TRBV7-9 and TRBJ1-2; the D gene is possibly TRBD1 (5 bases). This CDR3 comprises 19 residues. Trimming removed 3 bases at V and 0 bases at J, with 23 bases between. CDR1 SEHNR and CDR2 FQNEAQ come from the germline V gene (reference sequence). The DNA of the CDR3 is TGTGCCAGCAGCTTTAGGGGAAATCCTTACCTACTGACTAACTATGGCTACACCTTC. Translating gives CASSFRGNPYLLTNYGYTF.

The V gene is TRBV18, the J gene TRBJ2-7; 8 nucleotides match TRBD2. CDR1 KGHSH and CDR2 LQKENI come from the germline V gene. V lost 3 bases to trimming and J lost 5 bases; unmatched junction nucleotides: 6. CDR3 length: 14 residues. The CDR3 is CASSPSGSLNEQYF. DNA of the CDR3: TGTGCCAGCTCACCCAGCGGGAGCCTAAACGAGCAGTACTTC.

Here the CDR3 DNA reads TGTGCCAGCAGTTCCACTGACAGGGCTGGAAACACCATATATTTT. This encodes CASSSTDRAGNTIYF. The genes are TRBV6-5 and TRBJ1-3; 7 bases fit TRBD1. The CDR3 extends over 15 amino acids. CDR1 and CDR2 (germline): MNHEY, SVGAGI. With V trimmed by 4 bases and J by 2 bases, 5 bases remained unmatched.

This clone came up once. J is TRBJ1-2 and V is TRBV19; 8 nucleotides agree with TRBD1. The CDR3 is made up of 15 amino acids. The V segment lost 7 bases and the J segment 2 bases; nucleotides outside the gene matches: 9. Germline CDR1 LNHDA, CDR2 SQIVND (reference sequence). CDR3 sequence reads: CASTSTGGLNYGYTF. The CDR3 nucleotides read TGTGCCAGTACCTCTACAGGGGGATTGAACTATGGCTACACCTTC.

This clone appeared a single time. CDR3 protein: CASSIAANTGELFF. Written as DNA, the CDR3 is TGTGCCAGTAGTATAGCTGCGAACACCGGGGAGCTGTTTTTT. The V and J genes are TRBV19 and TRBJ2-2; D is undetermined. CDR3 size: 14 residues. Per germline, CDR1 LNHDA and CDR2 SQIVND (reference sequence). Between the trimmed V and J ends, which lost 1 base and 0 bases, there was a span of 3 bases.

The CDR3 nucleotides are TGTGCCAGCAGTTACTCGCAGGGCTCCTACAATGAGCAGTTCTTC. Translating gives CASSYSQGSYNEQFF. The chain links TRBV6-5 to TRBJ2-1; D is perhaps TRBD1 (5 bases). This CDR3 is built from 15 residues. Germline CDR1 reads MNHEY; CDR2 reads SVGAGI. The germline V and J ends were trimmed by 0 bases and 0 bases, with 6 bases remaining between them.

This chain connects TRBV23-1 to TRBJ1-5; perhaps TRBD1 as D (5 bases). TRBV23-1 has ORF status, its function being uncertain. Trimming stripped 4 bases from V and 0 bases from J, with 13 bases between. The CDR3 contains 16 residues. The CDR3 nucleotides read TGCGCCAGCAGTCCCCTGGGGGGGGATAGCAATCAGCCCCAGCATTTT. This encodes CASSPLGGDSNQPQHF.

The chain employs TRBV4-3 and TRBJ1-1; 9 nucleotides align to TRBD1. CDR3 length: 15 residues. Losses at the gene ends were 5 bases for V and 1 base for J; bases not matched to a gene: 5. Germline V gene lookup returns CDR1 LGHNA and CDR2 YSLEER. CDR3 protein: CASSDLQGANTEAFF. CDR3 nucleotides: TGCGCCAGCAGCGATTTACAGGGGGCGAACACTGAAGCTTTCTTT.

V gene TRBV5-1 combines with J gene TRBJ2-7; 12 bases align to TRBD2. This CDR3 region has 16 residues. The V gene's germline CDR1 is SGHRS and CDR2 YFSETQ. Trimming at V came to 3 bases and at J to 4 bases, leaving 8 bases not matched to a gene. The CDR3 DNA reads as TGCGCCAGCAGCTCTACCCCTAGCGGGAGGGGGTACGAGCAGTACTTC. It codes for CASSSTPSGRGYEQYF.

CDR3 sequence (DNA): TGTGCCAGCAGCCTGACGACTACACGGTCACCCCTCCACTTT. Residues: CASSLTTTRSPLHF. V is TRBV5-4 and J is TRBJ1-6; D not certain. Germline CDR1 is SGHNT and CDR2 is YYREEE (reference sequence). The CDR3 extends over 14 amino acids. The V and J ends lost 4 bases and 10 bases respectively, with 15 bases between them.

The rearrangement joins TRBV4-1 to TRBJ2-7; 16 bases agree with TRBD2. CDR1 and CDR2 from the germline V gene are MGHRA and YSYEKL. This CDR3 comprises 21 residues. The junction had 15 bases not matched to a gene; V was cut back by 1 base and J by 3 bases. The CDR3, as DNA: TGCGCCAGCAGCCAAGGATATACGGGACTAGCGGGAGGGGGTCCCTTCTACGAGCAGTACTTC. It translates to CASSQGYTGLAGGGPFYEQYF.

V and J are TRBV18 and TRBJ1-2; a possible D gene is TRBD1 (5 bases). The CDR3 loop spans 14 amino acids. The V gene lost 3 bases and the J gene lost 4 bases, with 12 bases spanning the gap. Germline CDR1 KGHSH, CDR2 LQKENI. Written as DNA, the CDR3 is TGTGCCAGCTCACCGAGAACAGGCGCCTATGGCTACACCTTC. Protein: CASSPRTGAYGYTF.

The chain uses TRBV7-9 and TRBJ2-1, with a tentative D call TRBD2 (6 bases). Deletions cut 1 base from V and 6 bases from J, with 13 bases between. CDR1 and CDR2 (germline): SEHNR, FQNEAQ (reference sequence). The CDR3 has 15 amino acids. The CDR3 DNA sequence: TGTGCCAGCAGCTTAGAGGAGGGCCGCAGCAATGAGCAGTTCTTC. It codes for CASSLEEGRSNEQFF.

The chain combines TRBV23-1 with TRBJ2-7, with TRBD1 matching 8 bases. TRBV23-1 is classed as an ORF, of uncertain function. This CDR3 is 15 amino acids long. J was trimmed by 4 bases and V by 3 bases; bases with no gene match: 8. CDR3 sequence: CASSHHGQGLYEQYF. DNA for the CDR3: TGCGCCAGCAGTCACCATGGACAGGGTTTATACGAGCAGTACTTC.

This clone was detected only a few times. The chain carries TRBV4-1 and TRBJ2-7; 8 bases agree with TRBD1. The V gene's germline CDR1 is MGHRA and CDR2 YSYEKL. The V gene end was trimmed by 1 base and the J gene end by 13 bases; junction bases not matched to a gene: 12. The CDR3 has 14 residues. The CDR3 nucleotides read TGCGCCAGCAGCCAAGCTGCCTCGGACAGGGAGTATTACTTC. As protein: CASSQAASDREYYF.

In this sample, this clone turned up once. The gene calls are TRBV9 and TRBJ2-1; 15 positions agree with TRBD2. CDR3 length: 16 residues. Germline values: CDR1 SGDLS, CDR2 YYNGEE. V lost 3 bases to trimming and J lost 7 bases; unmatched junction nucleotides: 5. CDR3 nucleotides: TGTGCCAGCAGCGGAGGACTAGCGGGGGGGCAAAATGAGCAGTTCTTC. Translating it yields CASSGGLAGGQNEQFF.

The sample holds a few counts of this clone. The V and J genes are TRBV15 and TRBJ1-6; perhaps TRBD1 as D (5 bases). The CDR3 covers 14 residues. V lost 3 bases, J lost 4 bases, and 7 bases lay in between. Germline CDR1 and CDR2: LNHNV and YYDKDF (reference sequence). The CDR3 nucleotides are TGTGCCACCAGCAGGGGGGGATATAATTCACCCCTCCACTTT. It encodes CATSRGGYNSPLHF.

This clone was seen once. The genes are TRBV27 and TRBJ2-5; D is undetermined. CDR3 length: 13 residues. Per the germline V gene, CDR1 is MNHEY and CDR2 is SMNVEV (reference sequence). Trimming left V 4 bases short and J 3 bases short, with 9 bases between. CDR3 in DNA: TGTGCCAGCAGTTACAATCCAAAAGAGACCCAGTACTTC. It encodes CASSYNPKETQYF.

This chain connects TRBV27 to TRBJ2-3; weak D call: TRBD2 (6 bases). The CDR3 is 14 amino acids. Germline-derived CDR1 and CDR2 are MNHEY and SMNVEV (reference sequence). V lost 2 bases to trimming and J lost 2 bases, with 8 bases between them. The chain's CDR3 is CASSLKRVTDTQYF. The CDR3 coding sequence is TGTGCCAGCAGTTTAAAGCGGGTCACAGATACGCAGTATTTT.

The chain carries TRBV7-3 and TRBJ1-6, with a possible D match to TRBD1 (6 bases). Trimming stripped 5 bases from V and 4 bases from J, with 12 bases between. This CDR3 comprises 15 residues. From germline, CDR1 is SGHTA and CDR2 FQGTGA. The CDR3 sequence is CASSPSGQYNSPLHF. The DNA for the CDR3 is TGTGCCAGCAGCCCCTCGGGACAATATAATTCACCCCTCCACTTT.

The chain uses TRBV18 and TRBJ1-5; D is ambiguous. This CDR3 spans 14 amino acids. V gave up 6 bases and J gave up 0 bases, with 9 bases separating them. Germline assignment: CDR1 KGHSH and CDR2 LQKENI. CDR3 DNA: TGTGCCAGCTCGCCGGCGGATAGCAATCAGCCCCAGCATTTT. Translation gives CASSPADSNQPQHF.

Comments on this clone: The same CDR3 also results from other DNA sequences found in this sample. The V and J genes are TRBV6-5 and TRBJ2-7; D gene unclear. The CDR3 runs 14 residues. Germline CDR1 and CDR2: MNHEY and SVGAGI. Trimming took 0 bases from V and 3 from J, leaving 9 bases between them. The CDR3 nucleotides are TGTGCCAGCAGTTACTCGGCACCAGGCTACGAGCAGTACTTC. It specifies CASSYSAPGYEQYF.

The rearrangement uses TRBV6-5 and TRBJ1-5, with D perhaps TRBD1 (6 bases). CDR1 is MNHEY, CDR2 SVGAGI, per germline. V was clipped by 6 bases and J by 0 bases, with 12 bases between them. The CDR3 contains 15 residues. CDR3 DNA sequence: TGTGCCAGCAGGTCGAGCAGGGGTAGCAATCAGCCCCAGCATTTT. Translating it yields CASRSSRGSNQPQHF.

The CDR3 here is CASSRDRNSPLHF. The CDR3 bases are TGTGCCAGCAGCAGGGACAGAAATTCACCCCTCCACTTT. This sequence joins TRBV28 and TRBJ1-6, with 7 bases lining up with TRBD1. Trimming removed 6 bases from V and 7 bases from J; junction bases left unmatched: 3. There are 13 residues in the CDR3. From germline, CDR1 is MDHEN and CDR2 SYDVKM.

The DNA of the CDR3 is TGTGCCAGCACCGAGGGCGGGACAGGGCCTGAAAAACTGTTTTTT. This encodes CASTEGGTGPEKLFF. The chain uses TRBV7-3 and TRBJ1-4; 9 nucleotides agree with TRBD1. The CDR3 extends over 15 amino acids. The V segment lost 7 bases and the J segment 7 bases; nucleotides outside the gene matches: 10. Germline V lookup: CDR1 SGHTA, CDR2 FQGTGA.

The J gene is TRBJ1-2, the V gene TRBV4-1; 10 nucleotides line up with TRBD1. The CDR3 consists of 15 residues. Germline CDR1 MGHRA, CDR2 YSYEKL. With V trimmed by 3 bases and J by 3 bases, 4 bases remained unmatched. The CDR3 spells CASSQAGQGHYGYTF. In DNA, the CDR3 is TGCGCCAGCAGCCAGGCGGGACAGGGGCACTATGGCTACACCTTC.

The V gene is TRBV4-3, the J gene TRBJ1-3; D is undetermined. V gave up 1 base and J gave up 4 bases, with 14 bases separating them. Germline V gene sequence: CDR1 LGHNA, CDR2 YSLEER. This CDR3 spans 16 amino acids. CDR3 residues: CASSQGREYSGNTIYF. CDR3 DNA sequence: TGCGCCAGCAGCCAAGGACGGGAGTACTCCGGAAACACCATATATTTT.

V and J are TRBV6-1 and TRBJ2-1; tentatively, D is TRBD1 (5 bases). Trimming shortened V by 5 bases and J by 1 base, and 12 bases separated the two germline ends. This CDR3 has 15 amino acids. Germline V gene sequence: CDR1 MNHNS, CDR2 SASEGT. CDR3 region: CASSLTGDSYNEQFF. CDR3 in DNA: TGTGCCAGCAGTCTTACAGGTGATTCCTACAATGAGCAGTTCTTC.

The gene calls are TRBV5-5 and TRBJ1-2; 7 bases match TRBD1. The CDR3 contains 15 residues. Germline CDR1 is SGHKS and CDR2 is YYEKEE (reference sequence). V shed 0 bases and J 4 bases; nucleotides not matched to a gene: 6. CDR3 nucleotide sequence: TGTGCCAGCAGCTTGGGGGGACAGAACCTCTATGGCTACACCTTC. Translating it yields CASSLGGQNLYGYTF.